The clone carrying this T cell receptor (beta chain) was seen once. Profiling relied on immunoSEQ multiplex PCR, and the TCRdb table lists in-frame clones only, not all of them. Of 170,000 or so clones in the sample, roughly 91% are singletons; the top ten hold roughly 1%. The data are from a study of T cell responses to AZD1222 COVID-19 vaccine. The CDR3 is 15 amino acids. V lost 6 bases, J lost 0 bases, and 14 bases lay in between. Germline values: CDR1 LGHDT, CDR2 YNNKEL (reference sequence). The receptor was isolated from an adult who received the MenACWY meningococcal vaccine as a control. The sample was peripheral blood, taken 28 days after the second dose of the MenACWY control vaccine. V gene TRBV3-1 (or the pseudogene TRBV3-2) combines with J gene TRBJ2-5; D possibly uses TRBD1 or TRBD2 (5 bases each). CDR3 region: CASSSGGTYQETQYF. In DNA, the CDR3 is TGTGCCAGCAGTTCCGGTGGGACGTACCAAGAGACCCAGTACTTC.